This passage covers 5 T cell receptor beta chains from one sample sequenced in a study of shared clonotypes between healthy human individuals. The data were produced by immunoSEQ multiplex PCR, yet TCRdb's version contains in-frame clones alone and is incomplete. The sample comprises roughly 2.5 million clones, approximately 90% of which are singletons, and roughly 0.14% rests with the top ten. Material for sequencing was naive CD4+ T cells sorted from blood. Subset of the sample: CD45RA+ positively selected. Source of these receptors: a man aged 18 to 30 in good health.

The rearrangement uses TRBV5-5 and TRBJ2-7, with 11 bases aligning to TRBD1. Germline CDR1 is SGHKS and CDR2 is YYEKEE (reference sequence). The CDR3 spans 14 residues. Trimming took 4 bases from V and 4 from J; bases not matched to a gene: 4. The CDR3 nucleotides are TGTGCCAGCAGCCCGGGACAGGGGGAATACGAGCAGTACTTC. Translating it yields CASSPGQGEYEQYF.

V is TRBV18 and J is TRBJ2-7, with 10 bases identical to TRBD2. The J segment lost 0 bases and the V segment lost 3 bases, leaving 14 bases of the junction unmatched. CDR3 size: 19 residues. The germline CDR1 and CDR2 sequences are KGHSH and LQKENI. This chain's CDR3 is CASSPIIAGGPSPSYEQYF. DNA of the CDR3: TGTGCCAGCTCACCGATCATAGCGGGGGGCCCATCCCCCTCCTACGAGCAGTACTTC.

This clone was detected only once. The chain couples TRBV30 to TRBJ2-7; D tentatively reads TRBD1 or TRBD2 (5 bases each). The CDR3 spans 11 residues. Germline lookup yields CDR1 GTSNPN and CDR2 SVGIG (reference sequence). V lost 0 bases and J lost 7, with 7 bases in between. As DNA, the CDR3 is TGTGCCTGGAGTGTATGGGGGGAGCAGTACTTC. Its translation is CAWSVWGEQYF.

The table lists this clone with a count of one. The V gene is TRBV9, the J gene TRBJ1-1; maybe TRBD1 (6 bases). V dropped 4 bases and J dropped 1 base, with 11 bases sitting between them. Germline CDR1 SGDLS, CDR2 YYNGEE. The CDR3 spans 14 residues. CDR3 residues: CASSSQTGNTEAFF. DNA of the CDR3: TGTGCCAGCAGCTCTCAGACAGGGAACACTGAAGCTTTCTTT.

The CDR3 DNA reads as TGCGCCAGCAGCTTGAGGGCAGGGGTTGAAAAACTGTTTTTT. Residues: CASSLRAGVEKLFF. This chain joins TRBV5-1 and TRBJ1-4, with D possibly TRBD1 on 6 matching bases. V shed 1 base and J shed 7 bases, with 11 bases lying between them. Per germline, CDR1 SGHRS and CDR2 YFSETQ. CDR3 length: 14 amino acids.